This is a list of T cell receptor beta chains from one sample in a study of CD4 T cells in relation to SARS-CoV-2 and coronaviruses. The assay was immunoSEQ multiplex PCR, and TCRdb's table has in-frame clones only and misses some. Of 35,000 to 45,000 clones in the sample, 88% are singletons; the top ten hold roughly 10%. Sequencing was carried out using memory CD4+ T cells from PBMCs. The source is an adult with COVID-19. Both conserved end residues are part of each CDR3. Fields, in order: V gene, D gene, J gene, clone size, CDR3 DNA, CDR3 protein. A D gene is named only where the DNA matches it firmly. Rows give clone size only sometimes, using once, few, many, or a class for an expanded clone.

>TRBV7-3|TRBD2|TRBJ2-2|NA
TGTGCCAGCAGCCGCGGGGGGGACACCGGGGAGCTGTTTTTT
CASSRGGDTGELFF
>TRBV21-1|NA|TRBJ2-1|once
TGTGCCAGCAGCAAAGACACTACCTACAATGAGCAGTTCTTC
CASSKDTTYNEQFF
>TRBV6-5|NA|TRBJ1-5|NA
TGTGCCAGCAGGACCGACAAAAATCAGCCCCAGCATTTT
CASRTDKNQPQHF
>TRBV3-1/TRBV3-2|TRBD1|TRBJ2-1|NA
TGTGCCAGCAGCCAGGCCATTTGGGGGACAGGGGGCTACAATGAGCAGTTCTTC
CASSQAIWGTGGYNEQFF
>TRBV11-2|NA|TRBJ1-2|once
TGTGCCAGCAGCTTTTCGGCCAGTAACTATGGCTACACCTTC
CASSFSASNYGYTF
>TRBV2|TRBD1|TRBJ1-1|NA
TGTGCCAGCAGTGAAGCCACACCCGGGACAGGGGGCAGGGGGACTGAAGCTTTCTTT
CASSEATPGTGGRGTEAFF
>TRBV20-1|NA|TRBJ2-4|NA
TGCAGTGCTAGTCAGCAAAACATTCAGTACTTC
CSASQQNIQYF
>TRBV27|NA|TRBJ2-5|NA
TGTGCCAGTCGAAGGACAGCTCAAGAGACCCAGTACTTC
CASRRTAQETQYF
>TRBV7-7|NA|TRBJ2-5|NA
TGTGCTAGCAGCTTGGGGGGACGTGGCCAAGAGACCCAGTACTTC
CASSLGGRGQETQYF
>TRBV5-6|NA|TRBJ2-2|few
TGTGCCAGCAGTGTGATGGCAGCGAACACCGGGGAGCTGTTTTTT
CASSVMAANTGELFF
>TRBV7-8|NA|TRBJ2-7|NA
TGTGCCAGCATCGGGACGGGGGACTACGAGCAGTACTTC
CASIGTGDYEQYF
>TRBV5-1|NA|TRBJ2-1|NA
TGCGCCAGCAGCTTGGGACAGGCTATCAATGAGCAGTTCTTC
CASSLGQAINEQFF
>TRBV24-1|NA|TRBJ1-4|NA
TGTGCCACCAGTAACCCCGGTTCTAATGAAAAACTGTTTTTT
CATSNPGSNEKLFF
>TRBV6-1|TRBD2|TRBJ2-1|NA
TGTGCCAGCAGTGAAATGCTAGCGGGCTCCTACAATGAGCAGTTCTTC
CASSEMLAGSYNEQFF
>TRBV11-2|TRBD2|TRBJ2-3|NA
TGTGCCAGCAGCCCGACTAGCGGGTTGAGTACGCAGTATTTT
CASSPTSGLSTQYF
>TRBV28|NA|TRBJ1-2|NA
TGTGCCAGCAGTTACCAGGGGAATAACTATGGCTACACCTTC
CASSYQGNNYGYTF
>TRBV19|NA|TRBJ1-1|NA
TGTGCCAGTAGTATTCGGGGGGGAAAGGCTTTCTTT
CASSIRGGKAFF
>TRBV10-3|NA|TRBJ1-5|NA
TGTGCCATCAGTGAGCGGGGGGATAATCAGCCCCAGCATTTT
CAISERGDNQPQHF
>TRBV19|NA|TRBJ1-5|few
TGTGCCAGTAGTATCTCTGCAGGGAGAAATCAGCCCCAGCATTTT
CASSISAGRNQPQHF
>TRBV9|TRBD2|TRBJ2-1|once
TGTGCCAGCAGCCCGGGACTAGCGGGGGGGAGCTCCTACAATGAGCAGTTCTTC
CASSPGLAGGSSYNEQFF
>TRBV9|NA|TRBJ1-2|NA
TGTGCCAGCAGTCAGGATAACTATGGCTACACCTTC
CASSQDNYGYTF
>TRBV9|TRBD1|TRBJ1-6|NA
TGTGCCAGCAGCGCGGGGACAGGGTCAAATTCACCCCTCCACTTT
CASSAGTGSNSPLHF
>TRBV2|NA|TRBJ2-1|few
TGTGCCAGCACAGGGGAGACAGGTCGGAAGTTCTTC
CASTGETGRKFF
>TRBV3-1/TRBV3-2|TRBD1|TRBJ2-2|NA
TGTGCCAGCAGCCGACAGACAGGGGGAAACACCGGGGAGCTGTTTTTT
CASSRQTGGNTGELFF
>TRBV18|NA|TRBJ2-6|NA
TGTGCCAGCTCGACACAGGGATCTGGCTCTGGGGCCAACGTCCTGACTTTC
CASSTQGSGSGANVLTF
>TRBV11-2|TRBD2|TRBJ2-7|NA
TGTGCCAGCAGCCGCGGGGGAGGGAGCTCCTACGAGCAGTACTTC
CASSRGGGSSYEQYF
>TRBV18|NA|TRBJ1-2|NA
TGTGCCAGCTCCTTGGTAGGAGGGGATTATGGCTACACCTTC
CASSLVGGDYGYTF
>TRBV7-2|TRBD2|TRBJ2-7|NA
TGTGCCAGCAGCTTAGCATTGGGACTAGCTGGCGGTCTGTACTTC
CASSLALGLAGGLYF
>TRBV24-1|TRBD1|TRBJ2-1|NA
TGTGCCACCAGTGATACCGGGACAGGGACTCGAGGTGAGCAGTTCTTC
CATSDTGTGTRGEQFF
>TRBV7-2|NA|TRBJ1-2|NA
TGTGCCAGCAGTTCCGTGTTTGGGGAGTTTGGCTACACCTTC
CASSSVFGEFGYTF
>TRBV15|NA|TRBJ2-3|NA
TGTGCCACCGTGGGGGATTACACAGATACGCAGTATTTT
CATVGDYTDTQYF
>TRBV27|TRBD1|TRBJ2-7|NA
TGTGCCAGCCGCCAGGGGGCGGGCGAGCAGTACTTC
CASRQGAGEQYF
>TRBV14|NA|TRBJ2-7|few
TGTGCCAGCAGCCATATGAGGGTCGCGAGCGAGCAGTACTTC
CASSHMRVASEQYF
>TRBV19|NA|TRBJ1-6|once
TGTGCCAGTCTGGACAGCCTGTATAATTCACCCCTCCACTTT
CASLDSLYNSPLHF
>TRBV28|NA|TRBJ2-7|NA
TGTGCCAGCAGGGGATCCCTGACAGGCCCCTACGAGCAGTACTTC
CASRGSLTGPYEQYF
>TRBV3-1/TRBV3-2|NA|TRBJ2-3|NA
TGTGCCAGCAGCCAAAGGGGGGGAAGGGGGTCAGCAGATACGCAGTATTTT
CASSQRGGRGSADTQYF
>TRBV12-5|TRBD2|TRBJ2-1|NA
TGTGCTAGTGGTTTGGGCGGGGGGGCCTTTGAGCAGTTCTTC
CASGLGGGAFEQFF